This T cell receptor beta chain came from a study of blood T cell repertoires in COVID-19. At the level of the study: The study drew acute and convalescent COVID-19 samples from the United States, Italy and Spain.

CDR1 and CDR2 from the germline V gene are SEHNR and FQNEAQ (reference sequence). With 0 bases clipped from V and 2 bases from J, the junction kept 4 bases outside the gene matches. The CDR3 is made up of 17 amino acids. The sample holds one count of this clone. Sequencing used immunoSEQ multiplex PCR; TCRdb keeps in-frame clones, though not all of them. The sample holds roughly 93,000 clones, roughly nine tenths seen once. The TCR comes from a middle-aged man with acute or convalescent COVID-19. The chain has TRBV7-9 and TRBJ2-3, with 11 positions matching TRBD2. The sample comprised peripheral blood. CDR3 sequence reads: CASSLAGTSGTTDTQYF. CDR3 sequence (DNA): TGTGCCAGCAGCTTAGCCGGGACTAGCGGAACCACAGATACGCAGTATTTT.